These 4 T cell receptor beta chains came from one sample sequenced in a study of blood T cell repertoires in COVID-19 (dated by TCRdb to 2020 to 2022). The library came from the immunoSEQ multiplex PCR assay. The table was pulled from immuneACCESS by TCRdb, which kept in-frame rearrangements only. Such tables lose some clones; where checked, under half of the loss comes from unresolved V genes, and the rest has no known cause. In all, the sample holds around 200,000 clones, and roughly 85% of those were seen once. Jointly, the top ten make up less than 5.5% of the sample. Material for sequencing was peripheral blood. The receptor source for this set is a woman older than 75 with acute or convalescent COVID-19.

Notes on this clone: The sample carries other DNA sequences with the same CDR3. The rearrangement uses TRBV28 and TRBJ1-5; D remains unclear. CDR1 and CDR2 (germline): MDHEN, SYDVKM. This CDR3 region has 16 residues. Trimming cost V 7 bases and J 7 bases, with 23 bases left between them. Written as DNA, the CDR3 is TGTGCCAGCATGTTCGCTTTGGCGGGAATCGGGCAGCCCCAGCATTTT. Its translation: CASMFALAGIGQPQHF.

The gene calls are TRBV2 and TRBJ1-1; tentatively, D is TRBD1 (5 bases). V lost 4 bases and J 5 bases, leaving 11 bases between the germline ends. The CDR3 runs 13 residues. Germline V lookup: CDR1 SNHLY, CDR2 FYNNEI. CDR3 bases: TGTGCCAGCAGTGGTCAGGAGGGGACTGAAGCTTTCTTT. Translation: CASSGQEGTEAFF.

The rearrangement links TRBV5-4 to TRBJ2-1, with TRBD2 matching over 9 bases. The V gene's germline CDR1 is SGHNT and CDR2 YYREEE (reference sequence). V dropped 4 bases and J dropped 15; count of bases not matched to a gene: 8. This CDR3 region has 12 residues. DNA for the CDR3: TGTGCCAGCAGCCCATTAGCGGGAGCCTTGTTCTTC. Translated: CASSPLAGALFF.

The V call is TRBV20-1, the J call TRBJ2-2; D gene unclear. Germline CDR1 and CDR2: DFQATT and SNEGSKA (reference sequence). Trimming left V 3 bases short and J 8 bases short, with 4 bases between. The CDR3 is made up of 10 amino acids. CDR3 loop: CSARRGELFF. The CDR3 DNA follows: TGCAGTGCTAGGAGGGGGGAGCTGTTTTTT.